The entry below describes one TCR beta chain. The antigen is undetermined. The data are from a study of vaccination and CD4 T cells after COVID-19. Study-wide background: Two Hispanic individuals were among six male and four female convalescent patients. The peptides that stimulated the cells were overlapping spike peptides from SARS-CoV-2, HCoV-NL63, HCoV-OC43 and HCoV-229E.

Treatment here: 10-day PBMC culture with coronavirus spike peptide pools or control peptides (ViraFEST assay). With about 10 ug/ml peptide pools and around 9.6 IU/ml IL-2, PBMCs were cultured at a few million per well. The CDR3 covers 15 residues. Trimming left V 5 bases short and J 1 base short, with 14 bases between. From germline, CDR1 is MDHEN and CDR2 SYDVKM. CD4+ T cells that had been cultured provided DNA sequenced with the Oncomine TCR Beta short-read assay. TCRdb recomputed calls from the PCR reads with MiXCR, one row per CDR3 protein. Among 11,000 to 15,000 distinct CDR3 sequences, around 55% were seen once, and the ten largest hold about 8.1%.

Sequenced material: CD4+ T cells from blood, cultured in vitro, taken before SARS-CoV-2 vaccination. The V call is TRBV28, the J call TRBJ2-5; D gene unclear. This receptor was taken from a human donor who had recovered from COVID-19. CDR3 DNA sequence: TGTGCCAGCAGTCCCCACTTGACGGCCCAAGAGACCCAGTACTTC. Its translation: CASSPHLTAQETQYF.